The rows below give T cell receptor beta chains drawn from one sample of a study of blood T cell repertoires in COVID-19. This table comes from immunoSEQ multiplex PCR, and its TCRdb copy is limited to in-frame clones, with some not included. The sample comprises 70,000 to 95,000 clones, 70% to 90% of which are singletons, and about an eighth rests with the top ten. The sequencing input was peripheral blood. The receptors were sampled from a woman aged 70-85 years with active or convalescent COVID-19. CDR3s include the opening cysteine and the closing phenylalanine or tryptophan. The D gene is left open where the match is weak. Clone size is stated in some rows and not others, as once, few, many or a class when expanded.

d_call	v_call	j_call	clone_size	cdr3_nt	cdr3_aa
TRBD1	TRBV5-1	TRBJ2-1	.	TGCGCCAGCAGCGTTGGACAGGGCGAGGGAGAACAGTTCTTC	CASSVGQGEGEQFF
TRBD1	TRBV9	TRBJ2-2	.	TGTGCCAGCACCTCAGGGGGCTTGGGCGGGGAGCTGTTTTTT	CASTSGGLGGELFF
.	TRBV4-3	TRBJ2-6	.	TGCGCCAGCAGCCAAGACAACACCGACTCTGGGGCCAACGTCCTGACTTTC	CASSQDNTDSGANVLTF
TRBD1	TRBV2	TRBJ1-1	few	TGTGCCAGCACCGAGGGACAGGGCCGGACTGAAGCTTTCTTT	CASTEGQGRTEAFF
TRBD1	TRBV6-2/TRBV6-3	TRBJ2-2	.	TGTGCCAGCAGTTGGAACGGGGACAGCAACACCGGGGAGCTGTTTTTT	CASSWNGDSNTGELFF
TRBD1	TRBV9	TRBJ2-5	.	TGTGCCAGCAGCGTAGACCAGACAGGGGTGGAGACCCAGTACTTC	CASSVDQTGVETQYF
.	TRBV10-3	TRBJ2-7	.	TGTGCCATCAGCGTTCAAACCTCTGGGGCCGAGCAGTACTTC	CAISVQTSGAEQYF
.	TRBV12-3/TRBV12-4	TRBJ2-7	.	TGTGCCAGCAGATGGGACAAGTCCTACGAGCAGTACTTC	CASRWDKSYEQYF
TRBD2	TRBV6-5	TRBJ2-5	.	TGTGCCAGCAGTTACTTATCTAGCGGGGGCGAGACCCAGTACTTC	CASSYLSSGGETQYF
.	TRBV6-5	TRBJ2-7	.	TGTGCCAGCAGTTACCCGGACAGTTCCTACGAGCAGTACTTC	CASSYPDSSYEQYF
.	TRBV15	TRBJ2-7	.	TGTGCCACCAGCAGAGGGGGCAACACCTACGAGCAGTACTTC	CATSRGGNTYEQYF
.	TRBV27	TRBJ2-7	.	TGTGCCAGCAGTTTAAATGGGGGGACCCTGGGCTACGAGCAGTACTTC	CASSLNGGTLGYEQYF
TRBD1	TRBV28	TRBJ1-2	.	TGTGCCAGCAGTTGGGGGGGACAGGGGGCGCGTGGCTACACCTTC	CASSWGGQGARGYTF
TRBD1	TRBV15	TRBJ1-2	.	TGTGCCACCAGCAGAGAAGGGACAGGGGTATTCTATGGCTACACCTTC	CATSREGTGVFYGYTF
.	TRBV6-2/TRBV6-3	TRBJ2-7	.	TGTGCCAGCAGTGGGCCGGAGGTAGCGGCTCCCTACGAGCAGTACTTC	CASSGPEVAAPYEQYF
TRBD2	TRBV5-8	TRBJ2-5	.	TGTGCCAGCAGCTCGGGGGGGACTAGAGGCGAGACCCAGTACTTC	CASSSGGTRGETQYF
TRBD1	TRBV5-8	TRBJ2-1	.	TGTGCCAGCCAGGACAGGGGATCCTACAATGAGCAGTTCTTC	CASQDRGSYNEQFF
.	TRBV28	TRBJ1-2	.	TGTGCCAGCATAGCGGGAGAGGACTATGGCTACACCTTC	CASIAGEDYGYTF
TRBD1	TRBV7-2	TRBJ1-2	.	TGTGCCAGCAGCTTAGGGATTTGGACAGGGAATGGCTACACCTTC	CASSLGIWTGNGYTF
.	TRBV5-5	TRBJ1-4	.	TGTGCCAGCAGCTTGAGTCAGGGAACTAATGAAAAACTGTTTTTT	CASSLSQGTNEKLFF
.	TRBV7-9	TRBJ1-3	few	TGTGCCGGGAGCGGGACGTACGAAATAAGCTCTGGAAACACCATATATTTT	CAGSGTYEISSGNTIYF
TRBD1	TRBV12-3/TRBV12-4	TRBJ1-4	.	TGTGCCAGCAGTTTTGAGGGGGCAAAACTGTTTTTT	CASSFEGAKLFF